There are a few counts of the clone carrying this T cell receptor (beta chain). The antigen remains unidentified. These data originate in a study of PD-L1 blockade in urothelial cancer. Study-level information: The patients' atezolizumab therapy, 1,200 mg intravenously every 3 weeks, started in about 2014. Study results and caveats: Lower pretreatment blood TCR clonality, under the median, predicted better survival, researchers reported.

Trimming cost V 0 bases and J 6 bases, with 7 bases left between them. The CDR3 runs 12 residues. The germline V gene has CDR1 SGHRS and CDR2 YFSETQ. Noted time point: peripheral blood 6 weeks after treatment start. Clones were sequenced by immunoSEQ multiplex PCR, and TCRdb holds only the in-frame ones, with some missing. The sample holds 95,000 to 130,000 clones, around nine tenths seen once. The sequence was obtained from a man aged 60-69 years with urothelial cancer. The specimen comprised PBMCs, sampled around atezolizumab (anti-PD-L1) treatment. The chain is built from TRBV5-1 and TRBJ2-7, with D unresolved. The CDR3 DNA sequence: TGCGCCAGCAGCTTGGCCCCCTCCGAGCAGTACTTC. Residues: CASSLAPSEQYF.